This TCR beta chain comes out of a study of vaccination effects on CD4 cells after COVID-19. Points from the study as a whole: Vaccine-induced clones in healthy vaccinees cross-reacted with common cold coronaviruses in only 1 of 255 cases.

Using viral peptide pools, the ViraFEST assay grew out antigen-specific CD4+ T cells prior to sequencing. At the end of approximately 10 days of culture, CD4+ T cells were isolated. Participants were given two doses of BNT162b2 or mRNA-1273 vaccine. A few million PBMC were placed in each well, which was supplemented with 10 IU/ml IL-2 and around 9.4 ug/ml peptides. Produced via immunoSEQ multiplex PCR; TCRdb's table is partial and in-frame only. Here the sample spans roughly 30,000 clones, 65% to 80% being singletons. Germline CDR1 ENHRY, CDR2 SYGVKD. The CDR3 is 12 residues long. A note on this clone: Its target is not known.

Sequences were derived from CD4+ T cells from PBMCs cultured with HCoV-NL63 spike peptides, sampled after COVID-19 vaccination. The chain has TRBV10-3 and TRBJ1-5; no firm D call. The TCR originated in a human donor who received a COVID-19 vaccine. CDR3 sequence reads: CAAGPGPQPQHF. The CDR3 bases are TGTGCTGCGGGTCCAGGTCCTCAGCCCCAGCATTTT.